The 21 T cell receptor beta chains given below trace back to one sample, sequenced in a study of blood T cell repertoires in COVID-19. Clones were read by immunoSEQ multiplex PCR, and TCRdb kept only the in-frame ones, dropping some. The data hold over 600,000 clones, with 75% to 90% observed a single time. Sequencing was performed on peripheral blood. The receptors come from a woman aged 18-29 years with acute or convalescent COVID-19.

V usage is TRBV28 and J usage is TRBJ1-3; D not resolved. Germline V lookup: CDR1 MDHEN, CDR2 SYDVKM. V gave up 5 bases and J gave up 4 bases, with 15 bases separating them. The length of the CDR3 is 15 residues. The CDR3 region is CASSKAGYAGNTIYF. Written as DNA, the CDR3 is TGTGCCAGCAGTAAAGCGGGGTACGCGGGAAACACCATATATTTT.

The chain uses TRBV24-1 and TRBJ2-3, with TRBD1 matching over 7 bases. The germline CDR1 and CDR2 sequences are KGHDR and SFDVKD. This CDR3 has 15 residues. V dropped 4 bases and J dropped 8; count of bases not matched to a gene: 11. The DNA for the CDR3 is TGTGCCACCAGTGAACTCGGGACAGAGAGGGGTACGCAGTATTTT. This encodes CATSELGTERGTQYF.

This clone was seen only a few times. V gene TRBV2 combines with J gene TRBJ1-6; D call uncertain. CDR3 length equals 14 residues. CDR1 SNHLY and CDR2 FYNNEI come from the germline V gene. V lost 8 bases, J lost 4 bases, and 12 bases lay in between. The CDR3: CASGDASYNSPLHF. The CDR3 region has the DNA TGTGCCAGCGGAGACGCGTCTTATAATTCACCCCTCCACTTT.

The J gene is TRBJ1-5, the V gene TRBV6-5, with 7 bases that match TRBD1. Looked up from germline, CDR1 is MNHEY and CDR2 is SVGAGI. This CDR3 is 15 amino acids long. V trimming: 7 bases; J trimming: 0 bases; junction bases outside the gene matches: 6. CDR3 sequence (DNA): TGTGCCAGCATTAGGGGGCGGGATAGCAATCAGCCCCAGCATTTT. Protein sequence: CASIRGRDSNQPQHF.

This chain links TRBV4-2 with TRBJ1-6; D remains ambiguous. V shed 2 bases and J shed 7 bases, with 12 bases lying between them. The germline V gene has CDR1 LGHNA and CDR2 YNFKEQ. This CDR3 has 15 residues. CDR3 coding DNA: TGTGCCAGCAGCCAACCGAGACATGCGAATTCACCCCTCCACTTT. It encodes CASSQPRHANSPLHF.

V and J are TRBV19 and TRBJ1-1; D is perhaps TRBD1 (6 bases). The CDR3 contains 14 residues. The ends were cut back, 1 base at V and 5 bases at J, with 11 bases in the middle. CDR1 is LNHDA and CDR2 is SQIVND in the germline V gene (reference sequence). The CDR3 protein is CASSIGPGVTEAFF. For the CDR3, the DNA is TGTGCCAGTAGTATAGGACCAGGGGTAACTGAAGCTTTCTTT.

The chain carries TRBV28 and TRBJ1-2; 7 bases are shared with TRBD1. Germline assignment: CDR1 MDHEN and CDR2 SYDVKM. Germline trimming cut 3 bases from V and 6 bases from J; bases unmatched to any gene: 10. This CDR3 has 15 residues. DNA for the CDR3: TGTGCCAGCAGTTTTCCTCGCTTAGGACAGGATGGCTACACCTTC. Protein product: CASSFPRLGQDGYTF.

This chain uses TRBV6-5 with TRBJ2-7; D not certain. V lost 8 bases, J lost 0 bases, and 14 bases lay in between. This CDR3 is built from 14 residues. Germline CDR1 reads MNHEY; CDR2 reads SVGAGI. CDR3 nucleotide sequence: TGTGCCAGCTCACCCCTGGGCAACTCCTACGAGCAGTACTTC. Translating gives CASSPLGNSYEQYF.

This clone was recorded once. CDR3 amino acids: CASSALAGDINEQFF. The CDR3 DNA reads as TGTGCCAGCAGCGCACTAGCGGGGGACATCAATGAGCAGTTCTTC. The gene calls are TRBV5-6 and TRBJ2-1; 11 positions match TRBD2. V lost 4 bases, J lost 6 bases, and 6 bases stayed unmatched. From germline, CDR1 is SGHDT and CDR2 YYEEEE. CDR3 length: 15 residues.

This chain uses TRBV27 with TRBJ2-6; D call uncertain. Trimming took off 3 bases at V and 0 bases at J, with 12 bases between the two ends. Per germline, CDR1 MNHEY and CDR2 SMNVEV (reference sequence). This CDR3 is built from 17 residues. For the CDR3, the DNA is TGTGCCAGCAGTTTTGGTCTCCTAAGCTCTGGGGCCAACGTCCTGACTTTC. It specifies CASSFGLLSSGANVLTF. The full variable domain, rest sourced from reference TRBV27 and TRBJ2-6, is EAQVTQNPRYLITVTGKKLTVTCSQNMNHEYMSWYRQDPGLGLRQIYYSMNVEVTDKGDVPEGYKVSRKEKRNFPLILESPSPNQTSLYFCASSFGLLSSGANVLTFGAGSRLTVL.

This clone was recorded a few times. The CDR3 here is CASSTGLAGAYEQYF. CDR3 in DNA: TGTGCCAGCAGTACAGGACTAGCGGGTGCCTACGAGCAGTACTTC. V gene TRBV6-2 or TRBV6-3 combines with J gene TRBJ2-7; 11 bases are shared with TRBD2. This CDR3 is 15 amino acids long. The ends lost 5 bases at V and 2 bases at J; junction bases unmatched: 5. The germline V gene encodes CDR1 MNHEY and CDR2 SVGEGT.

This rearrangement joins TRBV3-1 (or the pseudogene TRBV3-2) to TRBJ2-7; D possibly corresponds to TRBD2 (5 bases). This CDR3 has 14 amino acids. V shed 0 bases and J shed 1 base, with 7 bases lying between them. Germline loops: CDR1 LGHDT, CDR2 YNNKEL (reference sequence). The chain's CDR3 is CASSQDRDSYEQYF. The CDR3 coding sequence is TGTGCCAGCAGCCAAGATCGGGATTCCTACGAGCAGTACTTC.

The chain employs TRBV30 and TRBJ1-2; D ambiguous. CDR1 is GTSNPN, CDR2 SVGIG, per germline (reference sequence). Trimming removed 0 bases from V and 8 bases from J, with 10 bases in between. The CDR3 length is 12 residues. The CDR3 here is CAWSVARRGYTF. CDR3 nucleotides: TGTGCCTGGAGTGTAGCCCGGCGGGGCTACACCTTC.

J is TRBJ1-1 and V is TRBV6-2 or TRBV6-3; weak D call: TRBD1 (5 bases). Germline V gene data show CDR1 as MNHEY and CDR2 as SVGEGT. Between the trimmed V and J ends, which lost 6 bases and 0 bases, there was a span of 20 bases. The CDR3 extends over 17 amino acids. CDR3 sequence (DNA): TGTGCCAGCAGCCTAAATGTCGGGGGAGACATGAACACTGAAGCTTTCTTT. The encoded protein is CASSLNVGGDMNTEAFF.

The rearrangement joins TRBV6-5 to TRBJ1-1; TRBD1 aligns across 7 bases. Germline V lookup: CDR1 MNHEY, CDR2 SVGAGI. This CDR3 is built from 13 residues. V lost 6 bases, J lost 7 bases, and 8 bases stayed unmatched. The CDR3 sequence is CASRSTGAGEAFF. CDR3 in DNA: TGTGCCAGCAGGTCAACAGGGGCGGGTGAAGCTTTCTTT.

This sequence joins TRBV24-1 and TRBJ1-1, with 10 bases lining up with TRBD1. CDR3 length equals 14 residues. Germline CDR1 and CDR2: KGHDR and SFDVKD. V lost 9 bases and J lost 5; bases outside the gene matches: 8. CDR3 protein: CATRGQGKLTEAFF. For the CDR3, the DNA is TGTGCCACCCGGGGACAGGGGAAGCTGACTGAAGCTTTCTTT.

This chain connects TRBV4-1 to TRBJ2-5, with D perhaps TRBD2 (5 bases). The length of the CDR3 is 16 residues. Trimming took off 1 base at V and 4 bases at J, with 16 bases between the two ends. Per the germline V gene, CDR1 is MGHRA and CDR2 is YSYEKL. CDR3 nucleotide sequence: TGCGCCAGCAGCCAAGGCGTACTAGAAATGCCAGAGACCCAGTACTTC. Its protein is CASSQGVLEMPETQYF.

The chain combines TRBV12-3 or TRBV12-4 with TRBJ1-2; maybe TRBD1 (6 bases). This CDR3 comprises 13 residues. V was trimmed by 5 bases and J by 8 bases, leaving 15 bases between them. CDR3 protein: CASSPRGARGYTF. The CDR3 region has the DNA TGTGCCAGCAGTCCCCGGGGGGCAAGAGGCTACACCTTC.

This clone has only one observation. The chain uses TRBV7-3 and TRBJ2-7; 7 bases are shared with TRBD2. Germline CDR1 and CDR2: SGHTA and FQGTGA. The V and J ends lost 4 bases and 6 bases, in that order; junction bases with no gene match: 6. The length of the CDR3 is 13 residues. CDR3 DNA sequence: TGTGCCAGCAGCTCCACAGCTAGCGGCGAGCAGTACTTC. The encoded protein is CASSSTASGEQYF.

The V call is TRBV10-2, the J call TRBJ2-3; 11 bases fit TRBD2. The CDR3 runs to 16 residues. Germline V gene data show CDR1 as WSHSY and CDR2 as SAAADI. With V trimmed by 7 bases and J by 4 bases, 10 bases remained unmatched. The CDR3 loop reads CASNPRGLAESDTQYF. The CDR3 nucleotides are TGCGCCAGCAACCCACGGGGACTAGCGGAATCAGATACGCAGTATTTT.

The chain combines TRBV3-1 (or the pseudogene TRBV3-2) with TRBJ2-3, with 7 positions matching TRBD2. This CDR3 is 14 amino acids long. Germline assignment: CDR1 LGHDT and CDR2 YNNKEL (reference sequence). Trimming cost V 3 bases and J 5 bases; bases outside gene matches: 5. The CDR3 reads CASSHGGSEDTQYF. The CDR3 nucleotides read TGTGCCAGCAGCCACGGGGGGTCTGAAGATACGCAGTATTTT.